The 19 T cell receptor beta chains reported below all come from one sample, sequenced in a study of T cells expressing NK-cell markers. TCRdb re-called the 5' RACE reads and shows each CDR3 protein once, DNA omitted. There are over 200,000 distinct CDR3 sequences in the sample, with 0.39% held by the top ten. Sequenced sample: blood T cells: a sorted CD56 or NKG2C T cell subset, CD4+ or CD8+ T cells, or bulk PBMC T cells (not recorded which). The receptors derive from a man aged 18 to 29 in good health.

The chain couples TRBV5-6 to TRBJ2-3; TCRdb outputs TRBD2, but without DNA this stays unchecked. The germline V gene has CDR1 SGHDT and CDR2 YYEEEE. This CDR3 is built from 14 residues. The CDR3 spells CASSHPGRRDTQYF.

J is TRBJ1-3 and V is TRBV15; TCRdb indicates TRBD1, and absent DNA this call remains unverified. Germline V gives CDR1 LNHNV, CDR2 YYDKDF (reference sequence). The CDR3 sequence is 18 residues long. The chain's CDR3 is CATSRESLRGGSGNTIYF.

The chain has TRBV6-6 and TRBJ2-7. In germline, CDR1 is MNHNY, CDR2 SVGAGI (reference sequence). The CDR3 is 13 amino acids. The CDR3 loop reads CASSGTKFHEQYF.

V is TRBV7-3 and J is TRBJ2-5. The V gene's germline CDR1 is SGHTA and CDR2 FQGTGA. The length of the CDR3 is 13 residues. The CDR3 region is CASSLTVVETQYF.

The chain uses TRBV12-3 or TRBV12-4 and TRBJ2-1; TCRdb's D call, TRBD1, is unchecked because there is no DNA. The CDR3 consists of 14 residues. The chain's CDR3 is CASTLRQGANEQFF.

The chain couples TRBV7-8 to TRBJ2-3. CDR3 length: 14 residues. Per the germline V gene, CDR1 is SGHVS and CDR2 is FQNEAQ. CDR3 sequence: CASSQAGFTDTQYF.

This rearrangement joins TRBV6-5 to TRBJ2-5. Germline V gene sequence: CDR1 MNHEY, CDR2 SVGAGI. CDR3 length: 14 amino acids. The CDR3 loop reads CASSYSTVGETQYF.

The V gene is TRBV12-3 or TRBV12-4, the J gene TRBJ1-5; there is no DNA to check the TCRdb D call of TRBD1. This CDR3 contains 16 residues. CDR3 loop: CASSPIKGEGNQPQHF.

V gene TRBV12-3 or TRBV12-4 combines with J gene TRBJ2-6; the D gene TCRdb calls, TRBD1, cannot be checked with no DNA. CDR3 length: 16 residues. The CDR3 loop is CASSTTDRAGANVLTF.

This chain links TRBV7-9 with TRBJ2-1; lacking DNA, the TRBD2 call made by TCRdb goes unchecked. CDR3 size: 14 residues. Germline CDR1 SEHNR, CDR2 FQNEAQ (reference sequence). This CDR3 is CASSRGLGTNEQFF.

The chain links TRBV12-3 or TRBV12-4 to TRBJ1-2; with no DNA, the TCRdb D assignment of TRBD1 cannot be verified. This CDR3 contains 13 residues. CDR3 sequence reads: CASWATGGGGYTF.

The chain carries TRBV4-3 and TRBJ2-7; without DNA, the TCRdb call of TRBD1 cannot be checked. The CDR3 spans 14 residues. Germline V gives CDR1 LGHNA, CDR2 YSLEER. The CDR3 region is CASSQGDLSYEQYF.

The chain links TRBV5-1 to TRBJ2-7. The CDR3 totals 14 residues. Germline V gives CDR1 SGHRS, CDR2 YFSETQ. The CDR3 region is CASSLADGVYEQYF.

The CDR3 loop is CASSPAWTDETYYGYTF. The genes are TRBV5-5 and TRBJ1-2. This CDR3 comprises 17 residues. CDR1 and CDR2 from the germline V gene are SGHKS and YYEKEE (reference sequence).

The rearrangement uses TRBV5-5 and TRBJ1-5; TCRdb designates TRBD1, a call that cannot be tested without DNA. Germline V gene data show CDR1 as SGHKS and CDR2 as YYEKEE (reference sequence). CDR3 length: 16 amino acids. The CDR3: CASSTGQEISNQPQHF.

The J gene is TRBJ2-2, the V gene TRBV29-1; without DNA, the TCRdb call of TRBD1 cannot be checked. Germline CDR1 and CDR2: SQVTM and ANQGSEA. The CDR3 is 15 residues long. The CDR3 loop is CSVGRDRVNTGELFF.

The chain couples TRBV12-3 or TRBV12-4 to TRBJ1-1; the TRBD1 assignment by TCRdb is unverifiable without DNA. The CDR3 has 14 residues. This chain's CDR3 is CASSTGTLNTEAFF.

The chain carries TRBV3-1 and TRBJ1-2; the D gene TCRdb calls, TRBD1, cannot be checked with no DNA. This CDR3 is 15 amino acids long. Germline values: CDR1 LGHDT, CDR2 YNNKEL (reference sequence). This CDR3 reads CASSQPVPGLGGYTF.

This CDR3 reads CATAWGEVEQPQHF. The V call is TRBV12-3 or TRBV12-4, the J call TRBJ1-5. The CDR3 is 14 amino acids.